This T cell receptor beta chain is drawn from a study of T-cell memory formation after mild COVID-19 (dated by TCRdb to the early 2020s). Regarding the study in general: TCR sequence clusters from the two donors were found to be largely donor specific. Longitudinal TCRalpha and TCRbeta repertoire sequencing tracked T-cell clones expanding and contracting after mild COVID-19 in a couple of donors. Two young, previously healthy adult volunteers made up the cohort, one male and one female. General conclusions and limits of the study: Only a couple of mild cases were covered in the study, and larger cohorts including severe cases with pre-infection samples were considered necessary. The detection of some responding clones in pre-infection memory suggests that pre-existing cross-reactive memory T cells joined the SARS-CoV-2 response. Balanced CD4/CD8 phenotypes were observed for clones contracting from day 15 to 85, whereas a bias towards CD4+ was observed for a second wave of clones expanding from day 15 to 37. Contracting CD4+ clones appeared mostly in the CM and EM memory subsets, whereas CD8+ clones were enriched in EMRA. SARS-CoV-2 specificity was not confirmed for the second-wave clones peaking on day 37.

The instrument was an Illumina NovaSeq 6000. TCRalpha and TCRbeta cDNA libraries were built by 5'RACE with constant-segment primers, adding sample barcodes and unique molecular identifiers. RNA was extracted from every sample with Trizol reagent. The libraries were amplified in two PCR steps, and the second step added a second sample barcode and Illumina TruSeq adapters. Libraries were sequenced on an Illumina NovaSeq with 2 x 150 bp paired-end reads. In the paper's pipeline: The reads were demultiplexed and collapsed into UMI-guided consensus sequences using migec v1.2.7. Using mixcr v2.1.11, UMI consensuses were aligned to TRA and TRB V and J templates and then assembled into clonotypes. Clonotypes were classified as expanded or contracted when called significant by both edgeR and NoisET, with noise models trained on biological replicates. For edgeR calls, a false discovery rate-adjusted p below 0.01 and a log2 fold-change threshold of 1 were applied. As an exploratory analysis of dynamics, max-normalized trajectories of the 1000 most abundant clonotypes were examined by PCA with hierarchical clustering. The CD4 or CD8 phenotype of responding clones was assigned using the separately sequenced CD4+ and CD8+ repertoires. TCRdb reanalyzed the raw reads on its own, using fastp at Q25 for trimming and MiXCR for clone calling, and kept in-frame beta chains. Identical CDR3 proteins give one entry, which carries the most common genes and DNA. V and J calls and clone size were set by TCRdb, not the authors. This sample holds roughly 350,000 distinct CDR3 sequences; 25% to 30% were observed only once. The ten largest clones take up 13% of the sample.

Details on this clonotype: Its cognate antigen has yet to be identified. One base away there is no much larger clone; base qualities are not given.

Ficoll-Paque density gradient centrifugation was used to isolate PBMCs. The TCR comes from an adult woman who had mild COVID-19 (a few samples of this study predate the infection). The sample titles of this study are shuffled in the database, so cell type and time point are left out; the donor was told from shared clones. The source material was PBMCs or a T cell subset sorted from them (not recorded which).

The CDR3 amino acid sequence is: CASRIRQAPYEQYF. Here is the DNA: TGCGCCAGCAGAATCCGCCAAGCTCCCTACGAGCAGTACTTC. Rearrangement joined TRBV5-1 to TRBJ2-7, with the D gene call left open. CDR1 and CDR2 (SGHRS, YFSETQ) derive from the germline V gene. Inclusive of the bounding cysteine and phenylalanine, the CDR3 is 14 residues long. Solely the CDR3 DNA is kept, with 42 bases framed from the first base. Trimming costs V 5 bases and J 2 bases, and their ends lie 14 bases apart.